These T cell receptor beta chains were read from a single sample in a study of CD8+ T cells in alopecia areata. TCRdb's table, derived via immunoSEQ multiplex PCR, lists solely in-frame clones and lacks some. Of more than 85,000 clones listed, about 58% were seen once; the top ten hold 15% to 19%. The material was CD8+ T cells sorted from blood, obtained at week 4, from a patient treated with tofacitinib. Every receptor here comes from a human donor with alopecia areata. Each CDR3 is given with its conserved first and last residue. D genes are given only for firm matches. Not all rows give a size; the values are once, few, many and, for expanded clones, a class.

>TRBJ1-1|.|.|TRBV4-1
CASSQTGVLLNTEAFF
TGCGCCAGCAGCCAGACTGGAGTGCTGCTGAACACTGAAGCTTTCTTT
>TRBJ1-6|.|.|TRBV7-9
CASRAWDSPLHF
TGTGCCAGCAGGGCCTGGGATTCACCCCTCCACTTT
>TRBJ2-7|once|TRBD1|TRBV27
CASSPGTAYEQYF
TGTGCCAGCAGCCCAGGGACAGCCTACGAGCAGTACTTC
>TRBJ2-3|.|.|TRBV19
CASSRTRTASTDTQYF
TGTGCCAGTAGTCGGACAAGGACAGCTAGCACAGATACGCAGTATTTT
>TRBJ2-3|.|.|TRBV28
CASSPTSISTDTQYF
TGTGCCAGCAGTCCGACCTCAATTAGCACAGATACGCAGTATTTT
>TRBJ1-4|.|.|TRBV4-1
CASSQGYYNEKLFF
TGCGCCAGCAGCCAAGGATACTACAATGAAAAACTGTTTTTT
>TRBJ2-1|.|TRBD1|TRBV7-9
CASSPGQGAVNEQFF
TGTGCCAGCAGTCCGGGACAGGGGGCCGTCAATGAGCAGTTCTTC
>TRBJ2-2|.|.|TRBV9
CASSAMGRGAANTGELFF
TGTGCCAGCAGCGCAATGGGAAGGGGGGCGGCGAACACCGGGGAGCTGTTTTTT
>TRBJ2-1|few|TRBD2|TRBV9
CASSVEFWASGLGNEQFF
TGTGCCAGCAGCGTAGAGTTCTGGGCTAGCGGGTTGGGGAATGAGCAGTTCTTC
>TRBJ2-3|.|TRBD2|TRBV7-2
CASSVISGRAADTQYF
TGTGCCAGCAGCGTAATTAGCGGGAGGGCGGCAGATACGCAGTATTTT
>TRBJ1-4|once|.|TRBV30
CAWSEDNGNEKLFF
TGTGCCTGGAGTGAGGACAATGGTAATGAAAAACTGTTTTTT
>TRBJ2-1|.|.|TRBV7-9
CASSFQGNEQFF
TGTGCCAGCAGCTTTCAGGGTAATGAGCAGTTCTTC
>TRBJ1-3|few|TRBD1|TRBV27
CASSTLQGAIGNTIYF
TGTGCCAGCAGTACACTACAGGGGGCCATTGGAAACACCATATATTTT
>TRBJ2-5|.|.|TRBV19
CASSNTGDLETQYF
TGTGCCAGTAGTAATACGGGGGATTTGGAGACCCAGTACTTC
>TRBJ1-1|.|TRBD1|TRBV5-1
CASSPGTGVNTEAFF
TGCGCCAGCAGCCCGGGGACAGGGGTCAACACTGAAGCTTTCTTT
>TRBJ1-1|.|TRBD1|TRBV5-1
CASSLGTGDTEAFF
TGCGCCAGCAGCTTGGGGACAGGGGACACTGAAGCTTTCTTT
>TRBJ1-5|once|.|TRBV28
CASSLDHQPQHF
TGTGCCAGCAGCTTAGATCACCAGCCCCAGCATTTT
>TRBJ2-2|.|.|TRBV29-1
CSVETGGWNTGELFF
TGCAGCGTTGAAACCGGGGGCTGGAACACCGGGGAGCTGTTTTTT
>TRBJ2-1|.|TRBD2|TRBV29-1
CSVDGLAGAYNEQFF
TGCAGCGTTGATGGACTAGCGGGAGCTTACAATGAGCAGTTCTTC
>TRBJ2-3|once|.|TRBV11-3
CASSLAGGTDTQYF
TGTGCCAGCAGCTTAGCGGGGGGCACAGATACGCAGTATTTT
>TRBJ1-1|.|TRBD1|TRBV6-5
CASSWTGNTEAFF
TGTGCCAGCAGTTGGACAGGGAACACTGAAGCTTTCTTT
>TRBJ1-2|once|.|TRBV7-9
CASSTLKRGPNYGYTF
TGTGCCAGCAGCACCCTTAAGAGGGGACCTAACTATGGCTACACCTTC
>TRBJ2-1|few|.|TRBV5-6
CASSSGTRRYNEQFF
TGTGCCAGCAGCTCTGGGACAAGGCGGTACAATGAGCAGTTCTTC
>TRBJ2-3|few|.|TRBV7-6
CASSLATDTQYF
TGTGCCAGCAGCTTAGCAACAGATACGCAGTATTTT
>TRBJ2-1|.|TRBD1|TRBV4-1
CASSQPTGLAYNEQFF
TGCGCCAGCAGCCAACCGACAGGGTTGGCCTACAATGAGCAGTTCTTC
>TRBJ1-2|.|.|TRBV7-9
CASSLNPGVGYGYTF
TGTGCCAGCAGCCTCAACCCAGGGGTGGGCTATGGCTACACCTTC
>TRBJ2-5|few|.|TRBV6-5
CASSNPSEREETQYF
TGTGCCAGCTCCAACCCGAGTGAGAGGGAAGAGACCCAGTACTTC
>TRBJ1-5|.|TRBD1|TRBV6-5
CASSDLDRGQPQHF
TGTGCCAGCAGTGACCTGGACAGGGGGCAGCCCCAGCATTTT
>TRBJ2-7|.|.|TRBV25-1
CASSFIGYEQYF
TGTGCCAGCAGTTTCATAGGCTACGAGCAGTACTTC
>TRBJ2-1|.|TRBD1|TRBV29-1
CSVETGVIYNEQFF
TGCAGCGTGGAGACAGGGGTTATCTACAATGAGCAGTTCTTC
>TRBJ2-5|.|TRBD2|TRBV4-1
CASSQLAGQETQYF
TGCGCCAGCAGCCAACTAGCGGGACAAGAGACCCAGTACTTC
>TRBJ2-1|few|.|TRBV29-1
CSAHFSEIGAGSSYNEQFF
TGCAGCGCCCATTTCAGTGAAATCGGAGCGGGTAGCTCCTACAATGAGCAGTTCTTC
>TRBJ2-3|.|.|TRBV7-3
CASSSPEGGDTQYF
TGTGCCAGCAGCTCCCCAGAGGGTGGGGATACGCAGTATTTT
>TRBJ2-7|.|.|TRBV7-2
CASSLEGQTYEQYF
TGTGCCAGCAGCTTAGAAGGACAGACCTACGAGCAGTACTTC
>TRBJ2-5|.|TRBD2|TRBV9
CASSVLEGLAAQETQYF
TGTGCCAGCAGCGTATTAGAAGGACTAGCGGCTCAAGAGACCCAGTACTTC
>TRBJ2-7|.|.|TRBV27
CASRPLAAGPEQYF
TGTGCCAGCAGACCCTTAGCGGCGGGGCCCGAGCAGTACTTC
>TRBJ2-7|.|TRBD1|TRBV5-1
CASSPGQDGDYEQYF
TGCGCCAGCAGCCCCGGACAGGATGGGGACTACGAGCAGTACTTC
>TRBJ1-1|.|.|TRBV5-6
CASSFSLTAEAFF
TGTGCCAGCAGCTTTAGTCTTACCGCTGAAGCTTTCTTT
>TRBJ1-2|few|.|TRBV7-9
CASTPLQAYGYTF
TGTGCCAGCACCCCCTTACAGGCCTATGGCTACACCTTC
>TRBJ2-2|.|.|TRBV5-6
CASSTRGPGELFF
TGTGCCAGCAGTACCCGAGGGCCCGGGGAGCTGTTTTTT
>TRBJ2-3|.|.|TRBV6-1
CASGVKIGGATDTQYF
TGTGCCAGCGGTGTCAAGATTGGGGGGGCCACAGATACGCAGTATTTT
>TRBJ2-2|once|.|TRBV29-1
CSVGLPNTGELFF
TGCAGCGTGGGACTGCCGAACACCGGGGAGCTGTTTTTT
>TRBJ2-7|.|.|TRBV2
CASSEGYEQYF
TGTGCCAGCAGTGAAGGGTACGAGCAGTACTTC
>TRBJ1-4|few|.|TRBV10-3
CAISEPDRNEKLFF
TGTGCCATCAGTGAGCCGGACAGAAATGAAAAACTGTTTTTT
>TRBJ2-7|.|.|TRBV2
CASSEFGGAYEQYF
TGTGCCAGCAGTGAATTTGGGGGAGCCTACGAGCAGTACTTC
>TRBJ1-2|.|.|TRBV4-3
CASSQYVDHTLYGYTF
TGCGCCAGCAGCCAGTATGTTGATCACACCCTTTATGGCTACACCTTC